This T cell receptor (beta chain) was captured in a study of CXCR3-negative and CXCR3-positive naive CD8 T cells. The CDR3 is 14 residues long. Germline-derived CDR1 and CDR2 are SEHNR and FQNEAQ (reference sequence). Libraries of TRB cDNA were made by 5' RACE and carried UMIs. TCRdb processed the 5' RACE reads again and assigns one entry to each CDR3 protein, with no DNA. The specimen's table records around 29,000 distinct CDR3 sequences. The clonotype comes from a human donor in good health. Some clones in this sample may be carry-over from other donors' samples. This chain uses TRBV7-9 with TRBJ1-2; the TCRdb call, TRBD1, lacks DNA for checking. The sequenced sample was memory CD8+ T cells from blood. Here the CDR3 reads CASSSGQGHYGYTF.